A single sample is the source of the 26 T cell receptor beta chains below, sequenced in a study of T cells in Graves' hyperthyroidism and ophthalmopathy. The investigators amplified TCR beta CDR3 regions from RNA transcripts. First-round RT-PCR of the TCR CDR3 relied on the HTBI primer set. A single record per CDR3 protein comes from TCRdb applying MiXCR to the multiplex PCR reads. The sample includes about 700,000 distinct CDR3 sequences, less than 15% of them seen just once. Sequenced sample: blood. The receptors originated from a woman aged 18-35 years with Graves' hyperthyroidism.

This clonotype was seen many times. This chain's CDR3 is CASSSVVGLAGGGSEQFF. As DNA, the CDR3 is TGTGCCAGCAGTTCGGTAGTGGGACTAGCGGGAGGAGGTTCTGAGCAGTTCTTC. V is TRBV28 and J is TRBJ2-1, with 15 bases identical to TRBD2. The V gene end was trimmed by 4 bases and the J gene end by 9 bases; junction bases not matched to a gene: 13. The CDR3 is made up of 18 amino acids. CDR1 and CDR2 from the germline V gene are MDHEN and SYDVKM.

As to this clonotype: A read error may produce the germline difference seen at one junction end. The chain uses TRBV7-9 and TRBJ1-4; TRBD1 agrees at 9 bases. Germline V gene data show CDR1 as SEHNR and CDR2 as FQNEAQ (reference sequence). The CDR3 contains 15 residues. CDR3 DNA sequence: TGTGCTAGCAGTAAAACCGGGACAGGGACCGAAAAACTGTTTTTT. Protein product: CASSKTGTGTEKLFF.

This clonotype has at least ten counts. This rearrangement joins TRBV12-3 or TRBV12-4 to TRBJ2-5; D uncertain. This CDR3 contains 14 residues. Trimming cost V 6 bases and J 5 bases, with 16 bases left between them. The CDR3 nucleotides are TGTGCCAGCAGCCCAAGAGTTCAGTCCGAGACCCAGTACTTC. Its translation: CASSPRVQSETQYF.

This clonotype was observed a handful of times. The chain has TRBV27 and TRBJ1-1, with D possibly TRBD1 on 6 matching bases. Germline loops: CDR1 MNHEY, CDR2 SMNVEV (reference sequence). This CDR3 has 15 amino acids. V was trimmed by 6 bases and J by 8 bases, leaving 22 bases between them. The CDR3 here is CASRQRGGGVDEAFF. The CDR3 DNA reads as TGTGCCAGCAGACAGCGCGGAGGGGGGGTCGACGAAGCTTTCTTT.

The CDR3 DNA reads TGCGCCAGCAGCCAAGATTCCCTAGCGAGCACCGGGGAGCTGTTTTTT. Translating gives CASSQDSLASTGELFF. The rearrangement joins TRBV4-3 to TRBJ2-2; perhaps TRBD2 as D (6 bases). This CDR3 spans 16 amino acids. Germline lookup yields CDR1 LGHNA and CDR2 YSLEER. Trimming took 0 bases from V and 4 from J, leaving 12 bases between them.

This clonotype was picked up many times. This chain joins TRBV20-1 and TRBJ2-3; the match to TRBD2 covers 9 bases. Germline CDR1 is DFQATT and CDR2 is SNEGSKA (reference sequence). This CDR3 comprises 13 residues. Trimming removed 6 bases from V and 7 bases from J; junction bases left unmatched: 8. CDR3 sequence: CSATTSGLHTQYF. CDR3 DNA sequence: TGCAGTGCCACGACTAGCGGCCTCCATACGCAGTATTTT.

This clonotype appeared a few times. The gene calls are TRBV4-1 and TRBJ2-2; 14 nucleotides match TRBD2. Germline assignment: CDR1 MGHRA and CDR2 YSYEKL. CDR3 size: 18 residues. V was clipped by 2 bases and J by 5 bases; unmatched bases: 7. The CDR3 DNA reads TGCGCCAGCAGCCAACACGGACTAGCGGGAGGTTGGACCGGGGAGCTGTTTTTT. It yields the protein CASSQHGLAGGWTGELFF.

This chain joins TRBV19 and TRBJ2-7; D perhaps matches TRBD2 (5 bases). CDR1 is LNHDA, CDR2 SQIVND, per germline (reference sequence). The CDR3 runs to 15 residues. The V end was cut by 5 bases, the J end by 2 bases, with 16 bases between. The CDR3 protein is CASSPTPEVPYEQYF. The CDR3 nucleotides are TGTGCCAGTAGTCCGACGCCGGAGGTCCCCTACGAGCAGTACTTC. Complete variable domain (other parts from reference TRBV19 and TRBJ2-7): DGGITQSPKYLFRKEGQNVTLSCEQNLNHDAMYWYRQDPGQGLRLIYYSQIVNDFQKGDIAEGYSVSREKKESFPLTVTSAQKNPTAFYLCASSPTPEVPYEQYFGPGTRLTVT.

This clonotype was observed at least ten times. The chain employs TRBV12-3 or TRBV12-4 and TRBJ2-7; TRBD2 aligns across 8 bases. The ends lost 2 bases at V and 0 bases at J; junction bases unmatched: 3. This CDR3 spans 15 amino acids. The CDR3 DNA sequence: TGTGCCAGCAGTTTAACGGGGGGGAGCTCCTACGAGCAGTACTTC. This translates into CASSLTGGSSYEQYF.

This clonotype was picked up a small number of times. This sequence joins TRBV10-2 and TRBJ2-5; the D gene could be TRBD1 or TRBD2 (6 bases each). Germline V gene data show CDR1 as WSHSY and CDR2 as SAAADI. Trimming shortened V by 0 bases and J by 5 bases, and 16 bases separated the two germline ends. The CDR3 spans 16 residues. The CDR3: CASSESPGEGEETQYF. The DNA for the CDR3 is TGCGCCAGCAGTGAGTCCCCGGGAGAGGGGGAGGAGACCCAGTACTTC.

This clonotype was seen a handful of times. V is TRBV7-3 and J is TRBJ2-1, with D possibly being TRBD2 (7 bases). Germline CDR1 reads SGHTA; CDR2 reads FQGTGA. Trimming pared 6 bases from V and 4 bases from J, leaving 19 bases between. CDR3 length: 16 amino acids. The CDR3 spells CASSVRGGGGYNEQFF. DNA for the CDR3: TGTGCCAGCAGTGTAAGGGGGGGGGGAGGATACAATGAGCAGTTCTTC.

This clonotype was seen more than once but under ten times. As DNA, the CDR3 is TGTGCCACCAGTGAGGGGGGACAGGGGGAGAGTCAGCCCCAGCATTTT. Its protein is CATSEGGQGESQPQHF. This chain connects TRBV24-1 to TRBJ1-5, with 11 bases fitting TRBD1. Germline trimming cut 4 bases from V and 6 bases from J; bases unmatched to any gene: 7. In germline, CDR1 is KGHDR, CDR2 SFDVKD. CDR3 size: 16 residues.

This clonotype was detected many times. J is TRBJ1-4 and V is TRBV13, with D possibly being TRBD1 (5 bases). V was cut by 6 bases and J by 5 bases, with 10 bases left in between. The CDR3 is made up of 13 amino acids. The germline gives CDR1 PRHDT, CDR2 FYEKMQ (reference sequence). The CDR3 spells CASRIQGNEKLFF. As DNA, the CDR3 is TGTGCCAGCAGGATTCAGGGAAATGAAAAACTGTTTTTT.

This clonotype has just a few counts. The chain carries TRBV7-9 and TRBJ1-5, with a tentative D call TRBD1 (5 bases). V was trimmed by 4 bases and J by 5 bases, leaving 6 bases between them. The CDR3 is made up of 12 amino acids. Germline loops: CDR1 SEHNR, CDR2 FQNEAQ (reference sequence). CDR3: CASSWDYQPQHF. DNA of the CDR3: TGTGCCAGCAGCTGGGACTATCAGCCCCAGCATTTT.

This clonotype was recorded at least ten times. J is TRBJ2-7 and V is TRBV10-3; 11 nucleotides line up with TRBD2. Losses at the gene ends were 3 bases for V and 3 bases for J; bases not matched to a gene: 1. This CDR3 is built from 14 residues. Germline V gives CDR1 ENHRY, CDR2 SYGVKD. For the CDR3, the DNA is TGTGCCATCAGTGAAGGGACTAGCGGCTACGAGCAGTACTTC. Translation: CAISEGTSGYEQYF.

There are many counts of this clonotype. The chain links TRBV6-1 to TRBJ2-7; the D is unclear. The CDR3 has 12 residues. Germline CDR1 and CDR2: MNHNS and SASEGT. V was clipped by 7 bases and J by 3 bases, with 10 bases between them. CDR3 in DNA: TGTGCCAGCACGGGCATCATCTACGAGCAGTACTTC. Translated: CASTGIIYEQYF.

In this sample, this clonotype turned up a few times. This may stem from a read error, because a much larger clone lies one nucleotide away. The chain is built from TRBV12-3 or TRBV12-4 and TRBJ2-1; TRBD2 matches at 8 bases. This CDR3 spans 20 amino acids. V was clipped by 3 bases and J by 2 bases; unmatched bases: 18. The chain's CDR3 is CASSFPNRFSGMSPYNEQFF. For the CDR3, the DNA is TGTGCCAGCAGTTTTCCTAACCGATTTAGCGGGATGTCTCCCTACAATGAGCAGTTCTTC.

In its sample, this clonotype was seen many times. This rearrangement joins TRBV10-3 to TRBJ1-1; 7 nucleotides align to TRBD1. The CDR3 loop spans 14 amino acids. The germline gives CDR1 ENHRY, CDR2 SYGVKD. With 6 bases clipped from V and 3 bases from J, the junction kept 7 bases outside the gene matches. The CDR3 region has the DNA TGTGCCATCAGCCGACAGGGAGCCGACACTGAAGCTTTCTTT. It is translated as CAISRQGADTEAFF.

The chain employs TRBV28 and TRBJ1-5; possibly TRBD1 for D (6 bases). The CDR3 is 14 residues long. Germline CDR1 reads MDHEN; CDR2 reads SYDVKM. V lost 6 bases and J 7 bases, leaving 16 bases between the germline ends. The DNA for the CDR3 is TGTGCCAGCAGGATACAGGGTCCATACCAGCCCCAGCATTTT. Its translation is CASRIQGPYQPQHF.

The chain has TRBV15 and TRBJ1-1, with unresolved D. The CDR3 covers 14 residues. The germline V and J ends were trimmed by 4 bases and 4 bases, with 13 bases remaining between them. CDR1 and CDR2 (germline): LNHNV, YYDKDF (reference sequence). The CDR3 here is CATSKSREGTEAFF. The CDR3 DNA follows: TGTGCCACCAGCAAGTCACGGGAGGGCACTGAAGCTTTCTTT.

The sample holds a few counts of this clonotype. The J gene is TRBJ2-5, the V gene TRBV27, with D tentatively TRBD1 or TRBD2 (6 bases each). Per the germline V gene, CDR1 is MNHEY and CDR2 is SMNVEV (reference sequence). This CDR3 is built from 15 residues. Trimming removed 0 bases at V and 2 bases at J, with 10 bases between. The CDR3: CASSLSIGGQETQYF. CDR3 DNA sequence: TGTGCCAGCAGTTTATCGATAGGGGGGCAAGAGACCCAGTACTTC.

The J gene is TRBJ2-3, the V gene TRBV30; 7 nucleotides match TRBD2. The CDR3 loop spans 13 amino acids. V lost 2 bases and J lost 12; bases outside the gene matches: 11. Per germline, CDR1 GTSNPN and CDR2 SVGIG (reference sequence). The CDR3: CAWSRLAAGSQYF. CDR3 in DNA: TGTGCCTGGAGTCGTCTAGCGGCAGGGTCCCAGTATTTT.

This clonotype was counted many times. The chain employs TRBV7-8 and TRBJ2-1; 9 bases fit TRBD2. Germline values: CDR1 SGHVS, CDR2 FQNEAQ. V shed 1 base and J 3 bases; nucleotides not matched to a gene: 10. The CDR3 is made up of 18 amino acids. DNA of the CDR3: TGTGCCAGCAGCTTAGATGGGCGGGAGGGCCTTGGCTACAATGAGCAGTTCTTC. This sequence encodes CASSLDGREGLGYNEQFF.

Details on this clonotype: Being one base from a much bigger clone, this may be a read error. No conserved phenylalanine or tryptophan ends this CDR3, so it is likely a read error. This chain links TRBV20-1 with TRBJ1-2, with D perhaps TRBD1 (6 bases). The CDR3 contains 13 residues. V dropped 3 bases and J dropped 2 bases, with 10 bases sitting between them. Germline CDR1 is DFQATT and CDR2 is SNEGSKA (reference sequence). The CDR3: CSASYRANYGYTL. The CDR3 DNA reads TGCAGTGCTAGCTACAGGGCAAACTATGGCTACACCTTA.

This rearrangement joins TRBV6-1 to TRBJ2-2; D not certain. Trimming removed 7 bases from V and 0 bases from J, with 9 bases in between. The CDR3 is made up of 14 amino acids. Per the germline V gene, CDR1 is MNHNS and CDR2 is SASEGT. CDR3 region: CASTRASNTGELFF. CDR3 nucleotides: TGTGCCAGCACCCGGGCCTCGAACACCGGGGAGCTGTTTTTT.

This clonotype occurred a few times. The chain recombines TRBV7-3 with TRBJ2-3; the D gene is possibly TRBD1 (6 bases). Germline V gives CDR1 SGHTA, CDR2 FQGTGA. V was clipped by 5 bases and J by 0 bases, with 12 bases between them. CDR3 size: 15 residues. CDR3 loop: CASSPSGQSTDTQYF. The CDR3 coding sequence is TGTGCCAGCAGCCCATCTGGACAGAGCACAGATACGCAGTATTTT.